This passage covers 5 T cell receptor beta chains from one sample sequenced in a study of glioma-infiltrating T cells. The iRepertoire nested amplicon-rescue multiplex PCR amplified TCR alpha and beta CDR3s from RNA. TCRdb reprocessed the multiplex PCR reads with MiXCR, giving one entry per CDR3 protein. Of around 180,000 distinct CDR3 sequences detected, over 40% appear once; the ten largest clones hold roughly 5.4%. Sequencing was performed on glioma tissue, nonneoplastic brain tissue, or PBMCs (not recorded which). These receptors all stem from a human donor with low-grade glioma or glioblastoma, undergoing nonglioma brain surgery, or in good health (not recorded which).

There are many counts of this clonotype. The chain carries TRBV12-3 or TRBV12-4 and TRBJ2-3; tentatively, D is TRBD2 (5 bases). The CDR3 spans 13 residues. V was trimmed by 10 bases and J by 3 bases, leaving 14 bases between them. CDR3 sequence reads: CATSTRSTDTQYF. CDR3 DNA: TGTGCCACCTCTACTAGGTCGACAGATACGCAGTATTTT.

The V and J genes are TRBV7-9 and TRBJ2-7, with 8 bases matching TRBD2. In germline, CDR1 is SEHNR, CDR2 FQNEAQ (reference sequence). The CDR3 covers 15 residues. Unmatched junction bases numbered 7, after V lost 4 bases and J lost 2 bases. The CDR3 region has the DNA TGTGCCAGCAGCTCCGGGACTAGTAGCACCTACGAGCAGTACTTC. This gives the protein CASSSGTSSTYEQYF.

This clonotype has just one count. The junction differs from germline at one of its ends, possibly a read error. The V gene is TRBV3-1, the J gene TRBJ1-6; D not certain. The CDR3 spans 14 residues. Germline-derived CDR1 and CDR2 are LGHDT and YNNKEL (reference sequence). The CDR3 region has the DNA TGTGCCAGCAGCCAGGATGGGCCGCGGTCACCCATCCACTTT. It codes for CASSQDGPRSPIHF. Variable domain in full (rest from reference TRBV3-1 and TRBJ1-6): DTAVSQTPKYLVTQMGNDKSIKCEQNLGHDTMYWYKQDSKKFLKIMFSYNNKELIINETVPNRFSPKSPDKAHLNLHINSLELGDSAVYFCASSQDGPRSPIHFGNGTRLTVT.

This clonotype occurred many times. V and J are TRBV7-2 and TRBJ1-1, with TRBD1 identical over 9 bases. Germline assignment: CDR1 SGHTA and CDR2 FQGNSA. There are 14 residues in the CDR3. The V and J ends lost 5 bases and 5 bases, in that order; junction bases with no gene match: 6. The CDR3: CASSTGQGGTEAFF. DNA for the CDR3: TGTGCCAGCAGCACGGGACAGGGAGGAACTGAAGCTTTCTTT. Together with reference TRBV7-2 and TRBJ1-1, the CDR3 gives the full variable domain: GAGVSQSPSNKVTEKGKDVELRCDPISGHTALYWYRQSLGQGLEFLIYFQGNSAPDKSGLPSDRFSAERTGGSVSTLTIQRTQQEDSAVYLCASSTGQGGTEAFFGQGTRLTVV.

Worth noting for this clonotype: A much larger clone is a single base away; this may be a read error. The chain employs TRBV3-1 and TRBJ2-7; 12 bases are a match to TRBD1. Germline V lookup: CDR1 LGHDT, CDR2 YNNKEL (reference sequence). CDR3 size: 12 residues. The CDR3 sequence: CARSQGDRGRSF. The CDR3 DNA follows: TGTGCCAGAAGCCAAGGGGACAGGGGGCGGAGCTTC.